Each of the 27 T cell receptor beta chains below was sequenced from the same sample in a study of blood T cell repertoires in COVID-19. Data came from immunoSEQ multiplex PCR; TCRdb stores just in-frame clones and leaves some out. The sample includes fewer than 650,000 clones, about 89% seen only once; the top ten take roughly 8.3%. Sequences were obtained from peripheral blood. The receptors were sampled from a woman aged 45-65 years with COVID-19, enrolled during active disease.

The chain links TRBV7-9 to TRBJ1-2; 7 nucleotides line up with TRBD1. The length of the CDR3 is 13 residues. V lost 5 bases to trimming and J lost 7 bases; unmatched junction nucleotides: 7. CDR1 is SEHNR, CDR2 FQNEAQ, per germline (reference sequence). The CDR3 spells CASSKADRFGYTF. For the CDR3, the DNA is TGTGCCAGCAGCAAAGCGGACAGGTTTGGCTACACCTTC.

V gene TRBV6-6 combines with J gene TRBJ1-3; TRBD1 matches at 7 bases. In germline, CDR1 is MNHNY, CDR2 SVGAGI (reference sequence). Trimming at V came to 6 bases and at J to 8 bases, leaving 7 bases not matched to a gene. This CDR3 has 13 amino acids. The CDR3 nucleotides are TGTGCCAGCAGCCAGTACCAGGGGGACACCATATATTTT. This codes for CASSQYQGDTIYF.

The V and J genes are TRBV7-9 and TRBJ1-2; TRBD1 matches 8 bases. The trim removed 5 bases at V and 3 bases at J, leaving 5 bases unmatched. The CDR3 covers 14 residues. The germline gives CDR1 SEHNR, CDR2 FQNEAQ (reference sequence). As DNA, the CDR3 is TGTGCCAGCAGCGGAGTGGACAGGGACTATGGCTACACCTTC. Translated, it gives CASSGVDRDYGYTF. The whole variable domain, filled in from reference TRBV7-9 and TRBJ1-2, reads DTGVSQNPRHKITKRGQNVTFRCDPISEHNRLYWYRQTLGQGPEFLTYFQNEAQLEKSRLLSDRFSAERPKGSFSTLEIQRTEQGDSAMYLCASSGVDRDYGYTFGSGTRLTVV.

The chain couples TRBV5-1 to TRBJ2-1; 10 nucleotides align to TRBD2. CDR1 and CDR2 from the germline V gene are SGHRS and YFSETQ. The CDR3 extends over 14 amino acids. V was clipped by 0 bases and J by 10 bases; unmatched bases: 4. CDR3 sequence reads: CASSLETLAGEQFF. The CDR3 coding sequence is TGCGCCAGCAGCTTGGAGACACTAGCGGGGGAGCAGTTCTTC.

The chain combines TRBV9 with TRBJ1-2; no clear D. Germline CDR1 is SGDLS and CDR2 is YYNGEE. The CDR3 totals 15 residues. The V gene lost 0 bases and the J gene lost 1 base, with 10 bases spanning the gap. CDR3: CASSVGLGVNYGYTF. In nucleotides, the CDR3 is TGTGCCAGCAGCGTAGGCCTCGGGGTTAACTATGGCTACACCTTC.

The chain joins TRBV3-1 (or the pseudogene TRBV3-2) to TRBJ2-7; D might be TRBD1 (6 bases). Germline V gene data show CDR1 as LGHDT and CDR2 as YNNKEL (reference sequence). This CDR3 is 17 amino acids long. Trimming took off 3 bases at V and 3 bases at J, with 21 bases between the two ends. CDR3 nucleotide sequence: TGTGCCAGCAGCCAGGCATTGGGACACCATGATCTCTACGAGCAGTACTTC. Translating it yields CASSQALGHHDLYEQYF.

The chain combines TRBV7-2 with TRBJ1-5; TRBD1 is a possible D gene (6 bases). V shed 6 bases and J shed 2 bases, with 20 bases lying between them. This CDR3 is 17 amino acids long. Per germline, CDR1 SGHTA and CDR2 FQGNSA. The chain's CDR3 is CASSSYGGAGGNQPQHF. In DNA form, the CDR3 reads TGTGCCAGCAGTTCTTACGGGGGGGCAGGTGGCAATCAGCCCCAGCATTTT.

CDR3 in amino acids: CASSYPDSDTQYF. Here the CDR3 DNA reads TGTGCCAGCAGTTACCCCGACTCAGATACGCAGTATTTT. The rearrangement uses TRBV6-5 and TRBJ2-3; no clear D gene. This CDR3 region has 13 residues. Per germline, CDR1 MNHEY and CDR2 SVGAGI. Trimming left V 2 bases short and J 4 bases short, with 7 bases between.

The rearrangement joins TRBV5-4 to TRBJ1-2; 8 bases match TRBD1. The CDR3 spans 15 residues. Germline trimming cut 3 bases from V and 5 bases from J; bases unmatched to any gene: 9. The germline V gene has CDR1 SGHNT and CDR2 YYREEE (reference sequence). DNA for the CDR3: TGTGCCAGCAGCTCCCCAAACAGGGGGAGATATGGCTACACCTTC. Encoded protein: CASSSPNRGRYGYTF.

The chain is built from TRBV6-1 and TRBJ1-5; D is unclear. The ends were cut back, 7 bases at V and 3 bases at J, with 16 bases in the middle. There are 15 residues in the CDR3. Germline values: CDR1 MNHNS, CDR2 SASEGT. DNA of the CDR3: TGTGCCAGCACTTCCGACACTAGAAACAATCAGCCCCAGCATTTT. Translation: CASTSDTRNNQPQHF.

The chain carries TRBV10-1 and TRBJ1-6; maybe TRBD1 (5 bases). Germline lookup yields CDR1 WNHNN and CDR2 SYGVQD (reference sequence). The CDR3 has 13 residues. V was cut by 0 bases and J by 10 bases, with 7 bases left in between. The CDR3 here is CASSESGGSPLHF. CDR3 bases: TGCGCCAGCAGTGAGTCGGGGGGATCACCCCTCCACTTT.

The chain links TRBV14 to TRBJ1-1; the match to TRBD1 covers 8 bases. The CDR3 runs 13 residues. Trimming removed 1 base from V and 11 bases from J; junction bases left unmatched: 6. Germline V gene data show CDR1 as SGHDN and CDR2 as FVKESK. DNA of the CDR3: TGTGCCAGCAGCCAAGTCTTCGCAGGGGGCGCTTTCTTT. Protein product: CASSQVFAGGAFF. Combining the CDR3 with reference TRBV14 and TRBJ1-1 gives the whole variable domain EAGVTQFPSHSVIEKGQTVTLRCDPISGHDNLYWYRRVMGKEIKFLLHFVKESKQDESGMPNNRFLAERTGGTYSTLKVQPAELEDSGVYFCASSQVFAGGAFFGQGTRLTVV.

CDR3 region: CASSRTGWDTEAFF. CDR3 DNA sequence: TGTGCCAGCTCGCGGACAGGGTGGGACACTGAAGCTTTCTTT. This chain links TRBV27 with TRBJ1-1, with 8 nucleotides matching TRBD1. Germline values: CDR1 MNHEY, CDR2 SMNVEV (reference sequence). V was pared by 8 bases and J by 3 bases, with 8 bases of the junction left unmatched. The CDR3 contains 14 residues.

This clone showed up just once. The CDR3 sequence is CASTRGNTEAFF. CDR3 DNA sequence: TGTGCCAGCACCAGAGGTAACACTGAAGCTTTCTTT. V is TRBV2 and J is TRBJ1-1; D remains unclear. V was cut by 7 bases and J by 2 bases, with 8 bases left in between. There are 12 residues in the CDR3. The germline gives CDR1 SNHLY, CDR2 FYNNEI. The full variable domain, its missing parts supplied by reference TRBV2 and TRBJ1-1, is EPEVTQTPSHQVTQMGQEVILRCVPISNHLYFYWYRQILGQKVEFLVSFYNNEISEKSEIFDDQFSVERPDGSNFTLKIRSTKLEDSAMYFCASTRGNTEAFFGQGTRLTVV.

This sequence joins TRBV5-1 and TRBJ1-2; 7 bases agree with TRBD1. From germline, CDR1 is SGHRS and CDR2 YFSETQ. The junction had 6 bases not matched to a gene; V was cut back by 0 bases and J by 4 bases. There are 15 residues in the CDR3. The CDR3 spells CASSLEGTAPYGYTF. The CDR3 region has the DNA TGCGCCAGCAGCTTGGAGGGGACAGCTCCCTATGGCTACACCTTC.

This clone is a singleton in its sample. V is TRBV19 and J is TRBJ1-2, with D tentatively TRBD1 (6 bases). Deletions cut 7 bases from V and 7 bases from J, with 19 bases between. The germline V gene has CDR1 LNHDA and CDR2 SQIVND (reference sequence). This CDR3 spans 14 amino acids. The CDR3 loop reads CASTPTGPPFGYTF. In nucleotides, the CDR3 is TGTGCCAGTACCCCCACAGGGCCCCCTTTTGGCTACACCTTC.

The chain is built from TRBV7-2 and TRBJ1-1, with D possibly TRBD1 on 6 matching bases. Trimming stripped 6 bases from V and 2 bases from J, with 13 bases between. The CDR3 is 14 residues long. Per germline, CDR1 SGHTA and CDR2 FQGNSA. The CDR3 loop reads CASSLRTANTEAFF. CDR3 bases: TGTGCCAGCAGTCTCCGGACAGCAAACACTGAAGCTTTCTTT.

The gene calls are TRBV18 and TRBJ2-5, with 7 bases identical to TRBD1. The CDR3 spans 15 residues. Germline assignment: CDR1 KGHSH and CDR2 LQKENI. V dropped 3 bases and J dropped 3; count of bases not matched to a gene: 7. The CDR3 DNA reads as TGTGCCAGCTCACCTATAAAAGGGGGCGAAGAGACCCAGTACTTC. Translating it yields CASSPIKGGEETQYF.

The chain joins TRBV9 to TRBJ1-2; 9 bases line up with TRBD1. The germline gives CDR1 SGDLS, CDR2 YYNGEE. Losses at the gene ends were 0 bases for V and 4 bases for J; bases not matched to a gene: 4. The CDR3 extends over 15 amino acids. The CDR3 is CASSVGTGAPYGYTF. The CDR3, as DNA: TGTGCCAGCAGCGTAGGGACAGGGGCACCCTATGGCTACACCTTC.

The chain has TRBV3-1 (or the pseudogene TRBV3-2) and TRBJ1-1; 10 bases are shared with TRBD1. The germline V gene encodes CDR1 LGHDT and CDR2 YNNKEL (reference sequence). The CDR3 contains 20 residues. Trimming at V came to 0 bases and at J to 1 base, leaving 14 bases not matched to a gene. The CDR3 coding sequence is TGTGCCAGCAGCCAAGATCAACGGGACAGGGGTTTTGTACGGAACACTGAAGCTTTCTTT. This encodes CASSQDQRDRGFVRNTEAFF.

This clone showed up just once. V usage is TRBV30 and J usage is TRBJ1-1, with D unresolved. The CDR3 is 13 amino acids. CDR1 GTSNPN and CDR2 SVGIG come from the germline V gene (reference sequence). Trimming took 4 bases from V and 0 from J, leaving 9 bases between them. The CDR3 reads CAWISEVNTEAFF. The CDR3 DNA is TGTGCCTGGATCTCGGAGGTGAACACTGAAGCTTTCTTT.

The chain employs TRBV15 and TRBJ2-2, with D possibly matching TRBD1 (6 bases). The CDR3 is 13 residues long. Trimming removed 5 bases at V and 10 bases at J, with 14 bases between. From germline, CDR1 is LNHNV and CDR2 YYDKDF (reference sequence). CDR3 region: CATSLGQFQELFF. DNA of the CDR3: TGTGCCACCAGCCTAGGACAGTTCCAGGAGCTGTTTTTT. Full variable domain (rest looked up from reference TRBV15 and TRBJ2-2): DAMVIQNPRYQVTQFGKPVTLSCSQTLNHNVMYWYQQKSSQAPKLLFHYYDKDFNNEADTPDNFQSRRPNTSFCFLDIRSPGLGDTAMYLCATSLGQFQELFFGEGSRLTVL.

The CDR3 loop is CASRLTVAGANVLTF. In nucleotides, the CDR3 is TGCGCCAGCAGGTTGACAGTGGCTGGGGCCAACGTCCTGACTTTC. The rearrangement uses TRBV5-1 and TRBJ2-6; a possible D gene is TRBD1 (5 bases). Germline CDR1 SGHRS, CDR2 YFSETQ. The V end was cut by 5 bases, the J end by 2 bases, with 11 bases between. This CDR3 contains 15 residues.

The J gene is TRBJ2-3, the V gene TRBV12-5; maybe TRBD2 (7 bases). Germline values: CDR1 LGHNT, CDR2 FRNRAP. Between the trimmed V and J ends, which lost 8 bases and 5 bases, there was a span of 17 bases. The CDR3 consists of 14 residues. The CDR3 nucleotides are TGTGCTAGTCGCCTCGGGGGGCGGGGAGATACGCAGTATTTT. Translating gives CASRLGGRGDTQYF.

This chain uses TRBV7-6 with TRBJ1-3; possibly TRBD1 for D (5 bases). This CDR3 is built from 16 residues. Germline CDR1 SGHVS, CDR2 FNYEAQ. Trimming took off 3 bases at V and 0 bases at J, with 12 bases between the two ends. The chain's CDR3 is CASSLQTDFSGNTIYF. Written as DNA, the CDR3 is TGTGCCAGCAGCTTGCAGACAGATTTCTCTGGAAACACCATATATTTT.

This clone was found a few times. The V and J genes are TRBV24-1 and TRBJ1-5, with 8 bases lining up with TRBD1. V trimming: 10 bases; J trimming: 2 bases; junction bases outside the gene matches: 3. Germline CDR1 reads KGHDR; CDR2 reads SFDVKD. CDR3 size: 13 residues. CDR3 coding DNA: TGTGCCACGCAACAGGGGGGCAATCAGCCCCAGCATTTT. The encoded protein is CATQQGGNQPQHF.

The V gene is TRBV30, the J gene TRBJ1-5; TRBD1 aligns across 9 bases. The germline V gene encodes CDR1 GTSNPN and CDR2 SVGIG (reference sequence). CDR3 length equals 14 residues. V trimming: 2 bases; J trimming: 9 bases; junction bases outside the gene matches: 8. The CDR3: CAWSPGQGGLPQHF. The DNA for the CDR3 is TGTGCCTGGAGTCCGGGACAGGGAGGTCTGCCCCAGCATTTT.